One and the same sample provided the 26 T cell receptor beta chains below, sequenced in a study of T cell responses to AZD1222 COVID-19 vaccine listed by TCRdb under 2021. The time point label of this sample denotes: baseline before first vaccination. Receptor libraries were prepared by the immunoSEQ multiplex PCR assay. Drawn from immuneACCESS, this table holds only the in-frame rearrangements with V and J called that TCRdb kept. Clones are partly lost; checked studies trace under half to an unresolved V gene and leave the rest unexplained. For this sample the table gives roughly 120,000 clones, of which about 90% were detected only once. The top ten constitute 7.5% of the sample. The material sequenced was peripheral blood, taken on day 0 of AZD1222 vaccination. The receptor set was obtained from an adult in good health.

This clone was counted a single time. The V call is TRBV9, the J call TRBJ1-4; D is possibly TRBD1 (5 bases). Germline values: CDR1 SGDLS, CDR2 YYNGEE. Trimming removed 2 bases at V and 4 bases at J, with 12 bases between. This CDR3 comprises 15 residues. Here the CDR3 DNA reads TGTGCCAGCAGCGTGGGGGGTCCCTTTAATGAAAAACTGTTTTTT. Protein sequence: CASSVGGPFNEKLFF.

This clone appeared once. The gene calls are TRBV28 and TRBJ2-7; 8 nucleotides match TRBD2. CDR1 and CDR2 from the germline V gene are MDHEN and SYDVKM. This CDR3 spans 14 amino acids. J was trimmed by 2 bases and V by 7 bases; bases with no gene match: 7. In DNA, the CDR3 is TGTGCCAGCACCCTCCGGGAGGGCCCCTACGAGCAGTACTTC. Protein: CASTLREGPYEQYF.

This chain uses TRBV29-1 with TRBJ1-1; possibly TRBD1 for D (5 bases). CDR1 and CDR2 (germline): SQVTM, ANQGSEA. V dropped 6 bases and J dropped 1 base, with 9 bases sitting between them. CDR3 length: 12 amino acids. For the CDR3, the DNA is TGCAGCGTCCCGGGGGGGAACACTGAAGCTTTCTTT. Its protein is CSVPGGNTEAFF.

The rearrangement uses TRBV29-1 and TRBJ2-1; D is ambiguous. The CDR3 length is 10 residues. Germline V gene data show CDR1 as SQVTM and CDR2 as ANQGSEA. V gave up 4 bases and J gave up 4 bases, with 2 bases separating them. CDR3 sequence: CSVGYNEQFF. CDR3 nucleotides: TGCAGCGTTGGTTACAATGAGCAGTTCTTC.

The gene calls are TRBV27 and TRBJ1-4; D might be TRBD1 (5 bases). CDR3 length: 14 amino acids. Germline assignment: CDR1 MNHEY and CDR2 SMNVEV (reference sequence). The V end was cut by 5 bases, the J end by 3 bases, with 10 bases between. CDR3 amino acids: CASSLMGANEKLFF. CDR3 sequence (DNA): TGTGCCAGCAGTCTGATGGGGGCTAATGAAAAACTGTTTTTT. The entire variable domain, with the rest obtained from reference TRBV27 and TRBJ1-4, is as follows: EAQVTQNPRYLITVTGKKLTVTCSQNMNHEYMSWYRQDPGLGLRQIYYSMNVEVTDKGDVPEGYKVSRKEKRNFPLILESPSPNQTSLYFCASSLMGANEKLFFGSGTQLSVL.

This chain joins TRBV10-3 and TRBJ1-3; D gene uncertain. The V and J ends lost 8 bases and 3 bases respectively, with 8 bases between them. Germline loops: CDR1 ENHRY, CDR2 SYGVKD. CDR3 length: 12 amino acids. This chain's CDR3 is CAIDEGGNTIYF. The CDR3 DNA is TGTGCCATCGACGAGGGTGGAAACACCATATATTTT.

This chain links TRBV12-3 or TRBV12-4 with TRBJ2-2; either TRBD1 or TRBD2 may supply D (5 bases each). Trimming shortened V by 8 bases and J by 8 bases, and 15 bases separated the two germline ends. This CDR3 has 13 residues. CDR3 amino acids: CASCWGSGGELFF. The CDR3 DNA reads as TGTGCCAGCTGCTGGGGGTCCGGAGGGGAGCTGTTTTTT.

CDR3 region: CASSSAYGYTF. Written as DNA, the CDR3 is TGTGCCAGTTCGAGTGCCTATGGCTACACCTTC. V is TRBV7-9 and J is TRBJ1-2; D gene ambiguous. The V gene's germline CDR1 is SEHNR and CDR2 FQNEAQ (reference sequence). There are 11 residues in the CDR3. The V and J ends lost 9 bases and 4 bases respectively, with 9 bases between them.

V and J are TRBV23-1 and TRBJ1-3; the D is unclear. TRBV23-1 is classed as an ORF, of uncertain function. CDR3 length: 16 amino acids. Trimming pared 4 bases from V and 2 bases from J, leaving 15 bases between. Here the CDR3 reads CASSLGPTTPGNTIYF. CDR3 bases: TGCGCCAGCAGTCTCGGTCCGACAACCCCTGGAAACACCATATATTTT.

The chain employs TRBV5-6 and TRBJ2-5, with 14 bases that match TRBD2. The V gene end was trimmed by 4 bases and the J gene end by 3 bases; junction bases not matched to a gene: 5. CDR3 length: 16 residues. Germline V gene sequence: CDR1 SGHDT, CDR2 YYEEEE. CDR3 in amino acids: CASSPPGLAGEETQYF. CDR3 DNA: TGTGCCAGCAGCCCCCCGGGACTAGCGGGAGAAGAGACCCAGTACTTC.

The chain is built from TRBV3-1 (or the pseudogene TRBV3-2) and TRBJ1-5, with a tentative D call TRBD1 (5 bases). Germline V gene lookup returns CDR1 LGHDT and CDR2 YNNKEL (reference sequence). V lost 1 base to trimming and J lost 4 bases, with 8 bases between them. The CDR3 has 14 residues. CDR3 bases: TGTGCCAGCAGCCAAGGGACATTTAATCAGCCCCAGCATTTT. This gives the protein CASSQGTFNQPQHF.

The V call is TRBV20-1, the J call TRBJ1-4, with a possible D match to TRBD1 (6 bases). The V end was cut by 3 bases, the J end by 8 bases, with 16 bases between. Germline V lookup: CDR1 DFQATT, CDR2 SNEGSKA (reference sequence). The CDR3 loop spans 14 amino acids. The DNA of the CDR3 is TGCAGTGCTAGTTCCTACAGGGTAGGAGAAAAACTGTTTTTT. The encoded protein is CSASSYRVGEKLFF.

The genes are TRBV5-4 and TRBJ1-1; D perhaps matches TRBD1 (6 bases). Trimming shortened V by 0 bases and J by 4 bases, and 19 bases separated the two germline ends. The CDR3 runs to 17 residues. Germline V lookup: CDR1 SGHNT, CDR2 YYREEE (reference sequence). The CDR3 loop reads CASSLGAAGALSTEAFF. In nucleotides, the CDR3 is TGTGCCAGCAGCTTGGGAGCGGCAGGGGCTTTGAGCACTGAAGCTTTCTTT.

The CDR3 nucleotides are TGTGCCAGCAGTTTATCGGGGAATCAGCCCCAGCATTTT. Its translation: CASSLSGNQPQHF. The chain combines TRBV12-3 or TRBV12-4 with TRBJ1-5; D unresolved. V was clipped by 2 bases and J by 4 bases, with 6 bases between them. This CDR3 spans 13 amino acids.

The gene calls are TRBV9 and TRBJ2-3, with 12 bases matching TRBD2. The CDR3 is 17 residues long. Trimming at V came to 1 base and at J to 4 bases, leaving 7 bases not matched to a gene. The germline V gene has CDR1 SGDLS and CDR2 YYNGEE. The CDR3 is CASSVIPSGRGADTQYF. CDR3 DNA: TGTGCCAGCAGCGTAATCCCTAGCGGGAGGGGTGCAGATACGCAGTATTTT.

This chain connects TRBV30 to TRBJ1-1; D unresolved. The CDR3 length is 11 residues. Trimming took off 5 bases at V and 1 base at J, with 5 bases between the two ends. The germline CDR1 and CDR2 sequences are GTSNPN and SVGIG (reference sequence). CDR3 amino acids: CAWGPNTEAFF. The CDR3, as DNA: TGTGCCTGGGGGCCGAACACTGAAGCTTTCTTT.

This chain connects TRBV7-7 to TRBJ2-3, with 9 bases that match TRBD1. Looked up from germline, CDR1 is SSHAT and CDR2 is FNYEAQ (reference sequence). V shed 5 bases, J shed 4 bases, and the junction held 7 bases outside the gene matches. There are 15 residues in the CDR3. The DNA for the CDR3 is TGTGCCAGCAGCACCGGGACAGGGTATCCAGATACGCAGTATTTT. Amino acid sequence: CASSTGTGYPDTQYF. The variable domain in full, with the rest retrieved from reference TRBV7-7 and TRBJ2-3, is GAGVSQSPRYKVTKRGQDVTLRCDPISSHATLYWYQQALGQGPEFLTYFNYEAQPDKSGLPSDRFSAERPEGSISTLTIQRTEQRDSAMYRCASSTGTGYPDTQYFGPGTRLTVL.

The chain uses TRBV9 and TRBJ2-2, with 7 bases aligning to TRBD2. Germline trimming cut 4 bases from V and 4 bases from J; bases unmatched to any gene: 10. CDR3 length: 16 amino acids. Germline V gene lookup returns CDR1 SGDLS and CDR2 YYNGEE. The CDR3 loop reads CASSPNPGGGTGELFF. CDR3 nucleotides: TGTGCCAGCAGCCCCAATCCGGGCGGGGGCACCGGGGAGCTGTTTTTT.

This clone was detected only once. The rearrangement links TRBV4-1 to TRBJ2-7, with D perhaps being TRBD1 or TRBD2 (5 bases each). Trimming pared 0 bases from V and 2 bases from J, leaving 20 bases between. There are 18 residues in the CDR3. Germline lookup yields CDR1 MGHRA and CDR2 YSYEKL. This chain's CDR3 is CASSQEPSRDAGTYEQYF. The DNA of the CDR3 is TGCGCCAGCAGCCAAGAACCTAGCCGGGACGCAGGCACCTACGAGCAGTACTTC.

The chain uses TRBV10-3 and TRBJ2-7; no reliable D call. The CDR3 length is 14 residues. CDR1 is ENHRY and CDR2 is SYGVKD in the germline V gene. Trimming cost V 8 bases and J 5 bases, with 19 bases left between them. DNA for the CDR3: TGTGCCATCCAGCCGGCGAAGGGCAGCCACGAGCAGTACTTC. It encodes CAIQPAKGSHEQYF.

The rearrangement uses TRBV29-1 and TRBJ2-3; 8 positions agree with TRBD1. J gave up 1 base and V 5 bases, and 5 bases lay outside the gene matches. Germline V gives CDR1 SQVTM, CDR2 ANQGSEA. This CDR3 has 14 amino acids. The CDR3 DNA sequence: TGCAGCGTTAAGGACAGGGCGGGCACAGATACGCAGTATTTT. This gives the protein CSVKDRAGTDTQYF.

The genes are TRBV4-1 and TRBJ1-3; D is uncertain. The CDR3 spans 15 residues. Germline CDR1 is MGHRA and CDR2 is YSYEKL. V lost 1 base to trimming and J lost 1 base, with 8 bases between them. The CDR3 DNA reads as TGCGCCAGCAGCCAAGCGGGAAAATCTGGAAACACCATATATTTT. The encoded protein is CASSQAGKSGNTIYF.

This clone appeared a few times. V usage is TRBV6-2 or TRBV6-3 and J usage is TRBJ2-7, with a possible D match to TRBD1 (5 bases). The CDR3 runs 14 residues. V was clipped by 3 bases and J by 0 bases, with 9 bases between them. Germline lookup yields CDR1 MNHEY and CDR2 SVGEGT. CDR3 in DNA: TGTGCCAGCAGTTATCAGGGTCTCTCCTACGAGCAGTACTTC. Translated, it gives CASSYQGLSYEQYF.

The CDR3 sequence is CASSRLVGNEQFF. The CDR3 coding sequence is TGTGCCAGCTCACGTCTAGTGGGGAATGAGCAGTTCTTC. J is TRBJ2-1 and V is TRBV18, with D uncertain. In germline, CDR1 is KGHSH, CDR2 LQKENI. CDR3 size: 13 residues. V was pared by 4 bases and J by 7 bases, with 11 bases between.

V gene TRBV5-1 combines with J gene TRBJ1-1, with 11 bases fitting TRBD1. There are 15 residues in the CDR3. Unmatched junction bases numbered 5, after V lost 6 bases and J lost 1 base. CDR1 and CDR2 from the germline V gene are SGHRS and YFSETQ. The CDR3 coding sequence is TGCGCCAGCAACGGACAGGGGGCGCGGAACACTGAAGCTTTCTTT. This encodes CASNGQGARNTEAFF.

The chain recombines TRBV7-9 with TRBJ2-2, with D tentatively TRBD1 or TRBD2 (5 bases each). CDR1 is SEHNR, CDR2 FQNEAQ, per germline (reference sequence). CDR3 length: 15 amino acids. The V and J ends lost 2 bases and 6 bases respectively, with 13 bases between them. CDR3 in amino acids: CASSLRTLGAGELFF. The CDR3 coding sequence is TGTGCCAGCAGCTTACGGACATTGGGGGCCGGGGAGCTGTTTTTT.